This T cell receptor beta chain comes out of a study of Ad26.COV2.S vaccination and SARS-CoV-2 variants. Study information: This donor came from the COV1001 trial of Ad26.COV2.S.

Treatment reported: some 20 received Ad26.COV2.S at low or high dose, single or two shots; five or six received placebo; per-sample allocation not given. Material that was analyzed had been drawn on day 63 after the first vaccine or placebo injection. A Boston adult aged 18-55 years was the donor. The protocol was immunoSEQ multiplex PCR, while the TCRdb copy is restricted to in-frame clones and leaves out a portion. The sample contains over 400,000 clones, 80% to 95% of which appear only once. The germline V gene has CDR1 SGHVS and CDR2 FNYEAQ. J gave up 10 bases and V 5 bases, and 20 bases lay outside the gene matches. The CDR3 covers 18 residues.

This TCR was recovered from a person aged 18-65 years who received the Ad26.COV2.S COVID-19 vaccine or a placebo. Here the sequenced sample was peripheral blood, taken in a trial of Ad26.COV2.S vaccine versus placebo. This chain uses TRBV7-6 with TRBJ1-6; TRBD1 matches 7 bases. The CDR3 DNA sequence: TGTGCCAGCAGCCCCACGAAGTGGGTAGGCCAGGGGGGATCACCCCTCCACTTT. Translating gives CASSPTKWVGQGGSPLHF.